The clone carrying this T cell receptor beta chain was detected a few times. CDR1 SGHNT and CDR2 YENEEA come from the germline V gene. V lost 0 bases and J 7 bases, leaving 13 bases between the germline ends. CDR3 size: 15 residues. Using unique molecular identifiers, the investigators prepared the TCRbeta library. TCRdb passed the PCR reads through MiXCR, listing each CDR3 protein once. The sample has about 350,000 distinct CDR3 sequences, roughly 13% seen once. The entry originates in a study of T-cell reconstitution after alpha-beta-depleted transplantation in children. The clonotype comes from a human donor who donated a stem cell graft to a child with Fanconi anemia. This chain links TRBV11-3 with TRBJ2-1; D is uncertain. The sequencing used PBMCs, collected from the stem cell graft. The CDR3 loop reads CASSLDVSFRNEQFF. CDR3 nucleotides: TGTGCCAGCAGCTTAGATGTTTCGTTCCGGAATGAGCAGTTCTTC.